This T cell receptor beta chain was sequenced in a study of T cell repertoires in cytomegalovirus infection. Study at large: Peptides in the study included HLA-C-restricted and HLA-B-restricted CMV epitopes. In public TCR beta signatures, there were indications of both CMV infection and matching HLA type.

Using its own MiXCR run on the reads, TCRdb lists one record per CDR3 protein. The data hold about 890,000 distinct CDR3 sequences, with under 40% observed a single time. As to this clonotype: Its antigen is currently unknown.

Whole-study results and caveats: Dominating the ex vivo response were HLA-C-restricted CMV-specific TCR beta clonotypes.

There are 14 residues in the CDR3. Germline V gives CDR1 SGHNT, CDR2 YYREEE (reference sequence). V gave up 2 bases and J gave up 4 bases, with 12 bases separating them. The receptor's source is a human donor in good health (CMV status not recorded). Some clones in this sample may be carry-over from other donors' samples. Sequenced material: cultured CD8+ T cells from PBMCs, taken from culture after CMV antigen stimulation. The chain is built from TRBV5-4 and TRBJ1-2; D may be TRBD1 (5 bases). CDR3 protein: CASSLGRVGYGYTF. As DNA, the CDR3 is TGTGCCAGCAGCTTAGGCAGGGTCGGCTATGGCTACACCTTC.